The T cell receptor beta chain described here comes from a study of cytomegalovirus exposure and HLA in healthy donors (dated by TCRdb to about 2017). With respect to the entire study: According to an earlier analysis of 550 to 750 of the donors, 150 million to 200 million T cells yielded 120 million or so unique TCR beta sequences and around 280 Gb of sequence data. An early release that covered roughly 600 HLA-typed donors contained about 300 gigabases of sequencing data and approximately 85 million unique TCR sequences. Of the roughly 430 genotyped donors, about 84% fell in the genetic ancestry cluster associated with self-reported Caucasian donors. The study was designed to test whether signatures of past pathogen exposure could be identified by cataloging public T cell receptors. The study used immunosequencing to profile the T cell repertoires of under 700 subjects and linked those repertoires to cytomegalovirus serostatus. Along with the approximately 700-subject first cohort, a separate validation cohort of over a hundred different subjects was used. To predict cytomegalovirus infection status, the study combined high-throughput TCR immunosequencing, statistical association of individual TCRs with disease status, and machine learning. In a later analysis, previously published TCR beta repertoires from 550 to 750 donors were re-analyzed and high-resolution HLA genotyping was added so that TCR occurrence patterns could be studied. The later analysis used no new phenotypic data to find candidate immune exposures, relying instead on TCR beta sequences and their occurrence across donors. To decide whether each TCR beta V gene segment behaved as functional or pseudogenic, an earlier analysis of some 580 of the donors relied on high-throughput TCR beta sequencing. Alongside the repertoire data, information on donor age, sex, ethnicity and CMV serostatus was compiled. In a later genetic analysis, genome-wide SNP genotypes for 398 of the 666 donors were used, and that subset was treated as a discovery cohort. All discovery cohort repertoires had been generated on a single sequencing platform. HLA typing covered class I and class II loci at four-digit resolution. The number of donors typed differed by locus, with 629-630 for A, B, C, DRB1 and DQB1, 522 for DQA1, approximately 570 for DPA1, and over 400 for DPB1. Four or five DR-DQ haplotypes were handled as single units for association and clustering, since linkage in the cohort was strong. Among almost 400 genotyped donors of the cohort, an average of 235,054 unique TCR beta nucleotide sequences were sequenced per donor, about a sixth of them non-productive.

The library was produced with the immunoSEQ multiplex PCR assay. For the multiplex PCR, a mixture combining 60 forward primers for TCR Vbeta segments and 13 reverse primers for TCR Jbeta segments was used. A multiplex PCR assay on genomic DNA amplified the CDR3 region of rearranged TCR beta genes. Amplified TCR beta libraries were sequenced as 87-base-pair reads on the Illumina HiSeq System. Processing in the source paper ran as follows. Across the 640 or so repertoires, a later analysis counted some 81 million unique TCR beta chains, around 11 million of which were shared by at least two donors. Raw reads were error-corrected and collapsed into unique sequences with a nearest-neighbor algorithm that merged closely related sequences to remove PCR and sequencing errors. To assign V, D and J gene segments, CDR3 sequences were aligned to IMGT reference sequences. For a sequence to be retained, at least a six-nucleotide match to both a V gene segment and a J gene segment was required. A rearrangement counted as productive if the CDR3 had no stop codons and remained in frame with V and J, and every other rearrangement counted as non-productive. Following IMGT convention, CDR3 was defined as the stretch from the second conserved V-encoded cysteine up to the conserved J-encoded phenylalanine. The earlier analysis of some 600 of the donors excluded sequences that lacked an unambiguous match to a single V gene segment. In an earlier analysis of roughly 600 of the donors, a V segment was called functional when productive rearrangements were above 56.7%, and segregating when the standard deviation between donors exceeded 5%. A statistical classification framework was built for diagnosing cytomegalovirus status from the catalog of TCR beta chain sequences. V and J gene assignment, in a later analysis, came from comparing TCR nucleotide sequences with IMGT/GENE-DB human TR gene sequences. A later analysis assigned CDR3 sequences and most-parsimonious VDJ recombination scenarios with the TCRdist pipeline. In a later analysis, each TCR beta chain was defined by its CDR3 amino acid sequence together with its V-gene family, and reads lacking a unique V-gene family were excluded. To address suspected cross-contamination and a sequencing artifact, a later analysis removed approximately 590 highly shared, low-generation-probability nucleotide sequences. In a later analysis, a clonal expansion index was calculated for each public chain from normalized within-repertoire ranks of inferred template counts. A later analysis computed generation probabilities with a VDJ recombination model fitted to out-of-frame rearrangements, and checked the results against IGoR. A later analysis scored TCR-TCR, TCR-HLA and TCR-CMV co-occurrence with hypergeometric tests, applying a repertoire-size bias correction to TCR pairs. False discovery rates were estimated in a later analysis by permuting HLA or CMV assignments 20 times. A later analysis grouped co-occurring TCRs with DBSCAN, adding TCRdist sequence similarity when clustering within HLA-allele-positive subsets. Co-occurrence clustering excluded repertoires with fewer than 30,000 or more than 120,000 public chains, plus five with anomalous nucleotide sharing. The table was pulled from immuneACCESS by TCRdb, which kept in-frame rearrangements only. Such tables lose some clones; where checked, under half of the loss comes from unresolved V genes, and the rest has no known cause. For V, J and clone size, that table is used; D and trimming come from the DNA. For this sample there are about 73,000 clones; about 75% appear just once. The leading ten clones occupy 9.5% to 15% of the sample.

A word on this clone: Its antigen is unknown. Qualities for individual bases were not recorded, and no much larger clone is one base off.

The full study reports these points: The study gave a list of 150 to 200 TCR beta chains associated with cytomegalovirus. In a later analysis, HLA-associated TCR beta chains were found to be more clonally expanded and to have lower generation probabilities than equally common non-associated chains. This cohort had only TCR beta chains sequenced, and the lack of alpha or paired-chain data limited which features could be detected. Linkage disequilibrium might explain the correlated functional status among segregating V segments, but an unknown experimental factor could not be ruled out. According to a later analysis, most CMV-associated TCR beta chains appeared to be HLA-restricted, and the HLA associations seemed to be driven largely by CMV exposure. For the cohort, immune exposure information was limited to CMV serostatus. Because some donors lacked HLA typing at each locus, the association tests relied only on the typed subset. Three of the identified cytomegalovirus-associated TCR beta chains were confirmed in vitro to be specific for cytomegalovirus antigens. Because counts were too low, roughly 17 rarely observed V segments, including chromosome 9 orphons, were left out of the earlier analysis of a few hundred of the donors. At a false discovery rate of 0.05, a later analysis linked some 18,000 TCR beta sequences to specific HLA alleles. According to a later analysis, parvovirus B19, influenza, CMV and Epstein-Barr virus appeared linked to several top co-occurrence clusters. A further reported finding was that TCR beta sequences accurately predicted the HLA-A and HLA-B alleles for most subjects in the first cohort. It was suggested by the authors that the approach could potentially be generalized to other disease states and immunological phenotypes. Across donors, most TCR sequences were observed very rarely, whereas some public TCRs were present in many individuals. Compared with the approximately 670-donor mean, donors in an Asian-associated ancestry cluster had fewer N-insertions in productive TCRs, according to a later genetic analysis. In a later analysis, the rate of TCR association differed among HLA loci, with DRB1 alleles having the most associated TCRs and HLA-C alleles having the fewest. Some IMGT-functional V segments, including TRBV6-2 and TRBV6-3, could not be told apart with the 87-base-pair reads, so those segments were excluded. V-gene and J-gene trimming of TCR beta chains was associated with a missense DCLRE1C variant in a later genetic analysis, and the association was replicated in an independent cohort. Roughly uniform sequencing depth across donors was assumed in presence/absence analyses, although this assumption may not hold. A cluster of highly shared sequence variants was judged likely to represent a technical artifact of the sequencing pipeline. The classifier was reported to diagnose cytomegalovirus status with high specificity and sensitivity in both the original cohort and the validation cohort. Strong co-occurrence of HLA alleles, especially DR and DQ, made assigning TCR associations to individual alleles difficult. In an earlier analysis of 587 of the donors, most TCR beta V segments were observed in productive rearrangements about 87% or about 30% of the time, broadly matching IMGT annotations.

The cohort was made up of about 670 healthy bone marrow donors. All cohort members were sampled while nominally healthy, although unrecorded immune exposures were likely present. The donor tested CMV seronegative and was one of the 352 seronegative cohort members. Each donor provided a peripheral blood sample, and peripheral blood mononuclear cells were used for TCR beta sequencing. The Qiagen DNeasy Blood Extraction Kit was used to extract genomic DNA from the blood cell samples. The CDR3 runs 12 residues from the cysteine to the phenylalanine. Solely the CDR3 DNA is kept, with 36 bases framed from the first base. From V the trimming removes 4 bases and from J it removes 9 bases, while the gene matches leave 6 bases of the junction unaccounted for. CDR1 and CDR2 are drawn from the germline V gene: SQVTM, ANQGSEA.

The receptor was isolated from a man between 65 and 85 years old in good health and CMV-seronegative. The V and J genes are TRBV29-1 and TRBJ2-1; 7 nucleotides in the junction match TRBD1. Sequenced input: PBMCs. The CDR3 sequence is CSVAQGVTEQFF. The nucleotide sequence reads as follows: TGCAGCGTTGCTCAGGGGGTAACTGAGCAGTTCTTC.